This TCR beta chain was sequenced for a study of T cells after yellow fever vaccination. This CDR3 has 14 amino acids. Germline trimming cut 4 bases from V and 4 bases from J; bases unmatched to any gene: 3. Per the germline V gene, CDR1 is SGHDN and CDR2 is FVKESK. One entry per CDR3 protein, called by TCRdb with MiXCR from the 5' RACE reads. The data show more than 65,000 distinct CDR3 sequences, around 7% seen once. The TCR originated in a man younger than 35 who received the YFV17D yellow fever vaccine. Sequenced here: CD8+ T cells sorted from PBMCs, sampled 9 to 11 days after the first yellow fever vaccination. The chain combines TRBV14 with TRBJ2-1, with 8 bases that match TRBD2. In DNA form, the CDR3 reads TGTGCCAGCAGCCCGGGACTAGAGTACAATGAGCAGTTCTTC. This encodes CASSPGLEYNEQFF.